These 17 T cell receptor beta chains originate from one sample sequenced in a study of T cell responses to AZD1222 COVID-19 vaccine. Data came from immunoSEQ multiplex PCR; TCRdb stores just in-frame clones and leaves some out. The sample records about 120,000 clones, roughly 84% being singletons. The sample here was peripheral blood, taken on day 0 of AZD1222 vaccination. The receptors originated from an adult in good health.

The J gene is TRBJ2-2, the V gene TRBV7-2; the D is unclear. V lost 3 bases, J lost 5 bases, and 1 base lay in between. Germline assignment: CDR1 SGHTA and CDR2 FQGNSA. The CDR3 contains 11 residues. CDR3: CASSLTGELFF. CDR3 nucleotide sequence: TGTGCCAGCAGCTTGACCGGGGAGCTGTTTTTT.

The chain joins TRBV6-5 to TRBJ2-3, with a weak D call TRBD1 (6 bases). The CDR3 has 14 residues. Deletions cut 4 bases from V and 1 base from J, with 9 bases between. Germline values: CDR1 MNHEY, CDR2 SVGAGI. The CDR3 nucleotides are TGTGCCAGCAGTTCAGGGGATCGCACAGATACGCAGTATTTT. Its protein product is CASSSGDRTDTQYF.

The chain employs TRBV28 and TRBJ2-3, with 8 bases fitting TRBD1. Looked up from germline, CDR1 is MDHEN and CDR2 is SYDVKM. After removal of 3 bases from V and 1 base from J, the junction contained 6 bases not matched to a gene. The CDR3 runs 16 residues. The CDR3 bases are TGTGCCAGCAGTTTCCGCATACAGGGGGGCACAGATACGCAGTATTTT. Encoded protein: CASSFRIQGGTDTQYF.

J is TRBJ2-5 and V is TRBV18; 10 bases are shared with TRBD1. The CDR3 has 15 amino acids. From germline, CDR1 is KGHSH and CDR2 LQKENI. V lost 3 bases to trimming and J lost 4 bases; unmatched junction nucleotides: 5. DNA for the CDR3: TGTGCCAGCTCACCGTCCCGGGACAGGGGAGAGACCCAGTACTTC. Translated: CASSPSRDRGETQYF.

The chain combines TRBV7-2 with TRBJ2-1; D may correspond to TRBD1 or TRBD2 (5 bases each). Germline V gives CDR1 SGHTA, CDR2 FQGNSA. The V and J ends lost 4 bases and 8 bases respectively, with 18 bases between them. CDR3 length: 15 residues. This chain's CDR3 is CASSSTPLGRDEQFF. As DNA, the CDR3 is TGTGCCAGCAGCTCCACCCCCCTGGGACGGGATGAGCAGTTCTTC. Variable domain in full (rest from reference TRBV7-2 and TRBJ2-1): GAGVSQSPSNKVTEKGKDVELRCDPISGHTALYWYRQSLGQGLEFLIYFQGNSAPDKSGLPSDRFSAERTGGSVSTLTIQRTQQEDSAVYLCASSSTPLGRDEQFFGPGTRLTVL.

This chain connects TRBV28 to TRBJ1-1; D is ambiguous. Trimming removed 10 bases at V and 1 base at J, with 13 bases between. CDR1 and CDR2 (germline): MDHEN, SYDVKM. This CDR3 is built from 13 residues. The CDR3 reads CATLTGGNTEAFF. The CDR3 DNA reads TGTGCCACCTTAACGGGAGGGAACACTGAAGCTTTCTTT.

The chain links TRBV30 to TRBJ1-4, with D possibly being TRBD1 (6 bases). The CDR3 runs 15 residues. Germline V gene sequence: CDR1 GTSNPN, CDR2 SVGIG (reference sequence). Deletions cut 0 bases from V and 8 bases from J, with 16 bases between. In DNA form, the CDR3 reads TGTGCCTGGAGTGTACCAACAGGGTTTCGAGAAAAACTGTTTTTT. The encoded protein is CAWSVPTGFREKLFF. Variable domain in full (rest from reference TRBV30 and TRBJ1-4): SQTIHQWPATLVQPVGSPLSLECTVEGTSNPNLYWYRQAAGRGLQLLFYSVGIGQISSEVPQNLSASRPQDRQFILSSKKLLLSDSGFYLCAWSVPTGFREKLFFGSGTQLSVL.

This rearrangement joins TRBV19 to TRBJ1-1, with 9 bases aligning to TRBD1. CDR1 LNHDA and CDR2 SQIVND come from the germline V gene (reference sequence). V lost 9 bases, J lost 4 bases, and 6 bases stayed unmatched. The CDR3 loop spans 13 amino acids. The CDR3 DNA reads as TGTGCCAGCGAGGGGGACAGGGCCACTGAAGCTTTCTTT. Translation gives CASEGDRATEAFF.

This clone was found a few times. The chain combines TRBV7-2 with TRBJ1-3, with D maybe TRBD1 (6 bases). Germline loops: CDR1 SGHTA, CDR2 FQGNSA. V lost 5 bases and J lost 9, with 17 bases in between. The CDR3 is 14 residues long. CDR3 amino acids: CASSRGAGLGTIYF. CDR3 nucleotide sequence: TGTGCCAGCAGCCGGGGGGCGGGCCTAGGCACCATATATTTT. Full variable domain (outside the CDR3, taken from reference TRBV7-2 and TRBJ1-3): GAGVSQSPSNKVTEKGKDVELRCDPISGHTALYWYRQSLGQGLEFLIYFQGNSAPDKSGLPSDRFSAERTGGSVSTLTIQRTQQEDSAVYLCASSRGAGLGTIYFGEGSWLTVV.

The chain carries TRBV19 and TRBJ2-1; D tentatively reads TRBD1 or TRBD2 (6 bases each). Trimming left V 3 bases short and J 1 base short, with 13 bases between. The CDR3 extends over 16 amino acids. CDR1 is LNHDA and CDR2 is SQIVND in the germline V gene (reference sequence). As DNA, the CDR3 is TGTGCCAGTAGTATCATGGGGGGCGCGTCCTACAATGAGCAGTTCTTC. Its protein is CASSIMGGASYNEQFF.

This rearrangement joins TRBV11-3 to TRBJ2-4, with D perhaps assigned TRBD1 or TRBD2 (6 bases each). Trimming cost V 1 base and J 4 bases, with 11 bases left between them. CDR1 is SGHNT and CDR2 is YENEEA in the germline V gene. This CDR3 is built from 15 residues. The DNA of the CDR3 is TGTGCCAGCAGCTTAGTCCGGGGGACAAAAAACATTCAGTACTTC. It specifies CASSLVRGTKNIQYF.

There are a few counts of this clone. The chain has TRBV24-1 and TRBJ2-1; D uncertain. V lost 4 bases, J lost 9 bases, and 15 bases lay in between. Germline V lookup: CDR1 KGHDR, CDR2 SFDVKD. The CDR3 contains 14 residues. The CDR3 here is CATSDPSVGPEQFF. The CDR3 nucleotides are TGTGCCACCAGTGACCCCTCGGTAGGCCCTGAGCAGTTCTTC.

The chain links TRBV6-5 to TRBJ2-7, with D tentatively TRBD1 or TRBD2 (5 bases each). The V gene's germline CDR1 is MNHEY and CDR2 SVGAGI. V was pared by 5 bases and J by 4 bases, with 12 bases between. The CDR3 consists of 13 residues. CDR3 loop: CASSHRDGYEQYF. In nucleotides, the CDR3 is TGTGCCAGCAGTCACCGGGACGGTTACGAGCAGTACTTC.

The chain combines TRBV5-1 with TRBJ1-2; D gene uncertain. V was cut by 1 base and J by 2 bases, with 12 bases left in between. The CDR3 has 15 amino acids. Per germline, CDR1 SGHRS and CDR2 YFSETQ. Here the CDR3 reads CASSLSAGGNYGYTF. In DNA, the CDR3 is TGCGCCAGCAGCTTGAGCGCGGGTGGGAACTATGGCTACACCTTC.

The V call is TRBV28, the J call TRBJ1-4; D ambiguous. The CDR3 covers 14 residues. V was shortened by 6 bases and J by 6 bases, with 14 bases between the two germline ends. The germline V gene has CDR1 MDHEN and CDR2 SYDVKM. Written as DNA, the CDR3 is TGTGCCAGCAGCCCTAGACCGGTGGATGAAAAACTGTTTTTT. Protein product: CASSPRPVDEKLFF.

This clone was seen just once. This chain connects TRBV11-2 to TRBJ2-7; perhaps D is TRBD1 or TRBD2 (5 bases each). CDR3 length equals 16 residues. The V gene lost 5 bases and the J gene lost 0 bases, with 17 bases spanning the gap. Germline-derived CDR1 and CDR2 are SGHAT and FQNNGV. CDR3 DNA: TGTGCCAGCAGCCCTCTCGGGGCAATATCCTCCTACGAGCAGTACTTC. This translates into CASSPLGAISSYEQYF.

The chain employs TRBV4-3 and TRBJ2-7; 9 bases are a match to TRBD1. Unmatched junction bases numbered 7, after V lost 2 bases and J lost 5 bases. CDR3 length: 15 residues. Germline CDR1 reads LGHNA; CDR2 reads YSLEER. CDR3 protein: CASSQRDRALDEQYF. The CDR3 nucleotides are TGCGCCAGCAGCCAACGGGACAGGGCTCTCGACGAGCAGTACTTC.